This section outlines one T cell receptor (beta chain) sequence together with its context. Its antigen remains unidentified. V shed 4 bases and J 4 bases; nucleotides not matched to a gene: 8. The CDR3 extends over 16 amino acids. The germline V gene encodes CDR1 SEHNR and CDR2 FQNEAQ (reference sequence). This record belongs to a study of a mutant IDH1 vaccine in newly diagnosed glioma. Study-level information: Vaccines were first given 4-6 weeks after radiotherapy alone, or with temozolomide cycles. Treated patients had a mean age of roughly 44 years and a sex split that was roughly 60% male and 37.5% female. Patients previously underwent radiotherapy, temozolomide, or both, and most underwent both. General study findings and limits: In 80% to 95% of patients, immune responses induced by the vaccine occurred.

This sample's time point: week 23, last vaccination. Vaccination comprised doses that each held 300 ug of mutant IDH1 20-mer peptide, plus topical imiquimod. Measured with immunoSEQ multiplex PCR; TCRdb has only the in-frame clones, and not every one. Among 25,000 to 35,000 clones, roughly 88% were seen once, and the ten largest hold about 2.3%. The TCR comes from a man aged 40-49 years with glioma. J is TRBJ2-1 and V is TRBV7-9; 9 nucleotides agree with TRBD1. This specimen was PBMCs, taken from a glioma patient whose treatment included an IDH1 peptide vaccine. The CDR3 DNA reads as TGTGCCAGCAGCTCGGACAGGGGACGACATTACAATGAGCAGTTCTTC. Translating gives CASSSDRGRHYNEQFF.